Following are 14 T cell receptor beta chains from one sample sequenced in a study of T cells in Graves' hyperthyroidism and ophthalmopathy. Regions amplified from RNA transcripts were the TCR beta CDR3 regions. The TCR CDR3 was amplified in a first-round RT-PCR using the HTBI primer set. TCRdb recomputed calls from the multiplex PCR reads with MiXCR, one row per CDR3 protein. This table holds around 350,000 distinct CDR3 sequences, less than 20% found once. The sample comprised blood. Receptors were obtained from a woman aged 18 to 35 with Graves' hyperthyroidism that later progressed to Graves' ophthalmopathy.

This clonotype was seen at least ten times. The CDR3 DNA follows: TGTGCCAGCAGAGCTCGGGGGGTCGCCTCCTACGAGCAGTACTTC. Amino acid sequence: CASRARGVASYEQYF. The chain links TRBV27 to TRBJ2-7, with 7 bases fitting TRBD2. From germline, CDR1 is MNHEY and CDR2 SMNVEV (reference sequence). The J segment lost 0 bases and the V segment lost 6 bases, leaving 8 bases of the junction unmatched. This CDR3 is 15 amino acids long.

This clonotype was seen repeatedly, ten times or more. CDR3 nucleotides: TGTGCCAGCAGCTTAGGTCCTCAGGGACCCAATCAGCCCCAGCATTTT. It encodes CASSLGPQGPNQPQHF. The chain links TRBV7-8 to TRBJ1-5; perhaps TRBD1 as D (5 bases). Germline V gene data show CDR1 as SGHVS and CDR2 as FQNEAQ. The CDR3 consists of 16 residues. Trimming removed 1 base at V and 3 bases at J, with 13 bases between.

This clonotype has a handful of counts. The chain recombines TRBV9 with TRBJ2-2; 11 bases are shared with TRBD1. Germline CDR1 is SGDLS and CDR2 is YYNGEE. This CDR3 region has 15 residues. Trimming took 6 bases from V and 4 from J; bases not matched to a gene: 5. The CDR3 here is CASKTGTGGTGELFF. In nucleotides, the CDR3 is TGTGCCAGCAAAACCGGGACAGGGGGCACCGGGGAGCTGTTTTTT.

This clonotype was found a few times. The J gene is TRBJ1-2, the V gene TRBV28, with D possibly being TRBD1 (6 bases). V lost 6 bases to trimming and J lost 2 bases, with 19 bases between them. Germline CDR1 is MDHEN and CDR2 is SYDVKM. This CDR3 is 16 amino acids long. CDR3 sequence reads: CASSSPRGVTNYGYTF. The CDR3 bases are TGTGCCAGCAGCTCGCCCAGGGGTGTGACAAACTATGGCTACACCTTC.

This clonotype came up many times. The chain couples TRBV12-3 or TRBV12-4 to TRBJ1-4; TRBD1 aligns across 7 bases. The CDR3 is 15 residues long. V shed 6 bases and J 4 bases; nucleotides not matched to a gene: 8. DNA of the CDR3: TGTGCCAGCAGCCCCGGGACAGTTGGTAATGAAAAACTGTTTTTT. This encodes CASSPGTVGNEKLFF.

Only a few counts were recorded for this clonotype. V and J are TRBV6-1 and TRBJ2-4; D is ambiguous. This CDR3 spans 15 amino acids. Trimming shortened V by 0 bases and J by 9 bases, and 15 bases separated the two germline ends. Germline loops: CDR1 MNHNS, CDR2 SASEGT. The CDR3 loop is CASSEAHYPGSIQYF. The CDR3 coding sequence is TGTGCCAGCAGTGAAGCGCACTATCCGGGTAGCATTCAGTACTTC.

At least ten counts were recorded for this clonotype. The chain recombines TRBV27 with TRBJ1-5, with 11 bases lining up with TRBD1. The CDR3 has 16 amino acids. Germline CDR1 is MNHEY and CDR2 is SMNVEV (reference sequence). V was clipped by 8 bases and J by 6 bases; unmatched bases: 12. DNA of the CDR3: TGTGCCAGCCGCGGACAGGGGGCCCAGAAAAGTCAGCCCCAGCATTTT. This translates into CASRGQGAQKSQPQHF.

This chain links TRBV29-1 with TRBJ2-1; 10 nucleotides align to TRBD1. This CDR3 has 17 residues. V dropped 3 bases and J dropped 3; count of bases not matched to a gene: 11. The germline gives CDR1 SQVTM, CDR2 ANQGSEA. The CDR3 coding sequence is TGCAGCGTTGATTGGGCAATCAGGGACAGGGGCTACAATGAGCAGTTCTTC. Translating gives CSVDWAIRDRGYNEQFF.

This clonotype was seen at least ten times. The chain uses TRBV15 and TRBJ2-1; D tentatively fits TRBD1 or TRBD2 (5 bases each). V gave up 5 bases and J gave up 5 bases, with 13 bases separating them. The CDR3 extends over 14 amino acids. CDR1 is LNHNV, CDR2 YYDKDF, per germline (reference sequence). The CDR3 coding sequence is TGTGCCACCAGCCCGGGGAAGGGACACAATGAGCAGTTCTTC. Encoded protein: CATSPGKGHNEQFF.

This clonotype was seen repeatedly, ten times or more. V gene TRBV24-1 combines with J gene TRBJ2-2, with D maybe TRBD1 (5 bases). V lost 4 bases to trimming and J lost 6 bases, with 17 bases between them. The CDR3 runs to 16 residues. CDR1 is KGHDR, CDR2 SFDVKD, per germline. The CDR3 here is CATSDQFGPGSGELFF. DNA of the CDR3: TGTGCCACCAGTGACCAATTTGGACCAGGGTCCGGGGAGCTGTTTTTT.

The rearrangement uses TRBV15 and TRBJ1-5; maybe TRBD1 (6 bases). This CDR3 has 14 residues. V lost 3 bases, J lost 6 bases, and 12 bases lay in between. Germline values: CDR1 LNHNV, CDR2 YYDKDF (reference sequence). As DNA, the CDR3 is TGTGCCACCAGCAGCCCGGGGGCGGGTCAGCCCCAGCATTTT. This encodes CATSSPGAGQPQHF.

This clonotype was recorded many times. The chain carries TRBV12-3 or TRBV12-4 and TRBJ2-4; no firm D call. CDR3 length: 11 residues. With 3 bases removed from V and 8 bases from J, the gap between germline ends came to 5 bases. The DNA of the CDR3 is TGTGCCAGCAGTTTGGAATACATTCAGTACTTC. Its protein is CASSLEYIQYF.

The chain links TRBV6-1 to TRBJ2-7, with 8 bases aligning to TRBD1. After removal of 6 bases from V and 0 bases from J, the junction contained 7 bases not matched to a gene. The CDR3 has 15 amino acids. CDR1 and CDR2 from the germline V gene are MNHNS and SASEGT. This CDR3 is CASSTRQGSSYEQYF. In DNA form, the CDR3 reads TGTGCCAGCAGCACGCGACAGGGGAGCTCCTACGAGCAGTACTTC.

This clonotype was counted between two and nine times. V is TRBV5-4 and J is TRBJ2-4; D call uncertain. The CDR3 is 12 amino acids. Trimming took 4 bases from V and 5 from J, leaving 7 bases between them. Germline-derived CDR1 and CDR2 are SGHNT and YYREEE (reference sequence). This CDR3 is CASSSRENIQYF. Here the CDR3 DNA reads TGTGCCAGCAGCAGCCGGGAAAACATTCAGTACTTC.